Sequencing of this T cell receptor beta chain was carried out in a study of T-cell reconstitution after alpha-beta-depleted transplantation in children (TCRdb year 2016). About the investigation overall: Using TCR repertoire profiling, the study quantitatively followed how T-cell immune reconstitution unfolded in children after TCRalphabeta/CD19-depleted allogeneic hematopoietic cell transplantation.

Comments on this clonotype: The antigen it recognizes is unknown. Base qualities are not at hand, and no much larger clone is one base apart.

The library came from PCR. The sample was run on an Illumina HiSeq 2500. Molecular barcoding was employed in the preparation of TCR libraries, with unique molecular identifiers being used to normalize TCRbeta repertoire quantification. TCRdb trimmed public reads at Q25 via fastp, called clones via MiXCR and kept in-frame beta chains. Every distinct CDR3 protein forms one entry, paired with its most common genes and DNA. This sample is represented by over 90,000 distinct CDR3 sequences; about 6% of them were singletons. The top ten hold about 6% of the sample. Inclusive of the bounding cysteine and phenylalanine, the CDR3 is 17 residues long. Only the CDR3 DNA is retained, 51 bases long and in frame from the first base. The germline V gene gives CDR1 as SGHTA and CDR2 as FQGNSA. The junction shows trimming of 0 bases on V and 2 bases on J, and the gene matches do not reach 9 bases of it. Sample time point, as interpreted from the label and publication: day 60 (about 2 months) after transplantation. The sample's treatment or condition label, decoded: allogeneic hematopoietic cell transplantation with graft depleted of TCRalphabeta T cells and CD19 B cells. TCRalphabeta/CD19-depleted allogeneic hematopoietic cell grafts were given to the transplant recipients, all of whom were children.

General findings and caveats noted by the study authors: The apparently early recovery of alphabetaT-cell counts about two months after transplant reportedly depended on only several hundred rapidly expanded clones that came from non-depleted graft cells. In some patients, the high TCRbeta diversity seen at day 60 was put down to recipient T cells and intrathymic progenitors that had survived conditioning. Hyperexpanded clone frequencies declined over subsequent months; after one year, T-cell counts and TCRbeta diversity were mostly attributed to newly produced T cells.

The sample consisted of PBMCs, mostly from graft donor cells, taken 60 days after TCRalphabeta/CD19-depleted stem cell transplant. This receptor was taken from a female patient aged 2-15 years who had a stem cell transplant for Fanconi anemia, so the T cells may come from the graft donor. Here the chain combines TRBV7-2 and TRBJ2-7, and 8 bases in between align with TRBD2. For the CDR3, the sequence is CASSLAARGADPYEQYF. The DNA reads TGTGCCAGCAGCTTAGCGGCGCGGGGGGCCGACCCCTACGAGCAGTACTTC. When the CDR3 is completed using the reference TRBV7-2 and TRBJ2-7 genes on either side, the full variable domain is GAGVSQSPSNKVTEKGKDVELRCDPISGHTALYWYRQSLGQGLEFLIYFQGNSAPDKSGLPSDRFSAERTGGSVSTLTIQRTQQEDSAVYLCASSLAARGADPYEQYFGPGTRLTVT.